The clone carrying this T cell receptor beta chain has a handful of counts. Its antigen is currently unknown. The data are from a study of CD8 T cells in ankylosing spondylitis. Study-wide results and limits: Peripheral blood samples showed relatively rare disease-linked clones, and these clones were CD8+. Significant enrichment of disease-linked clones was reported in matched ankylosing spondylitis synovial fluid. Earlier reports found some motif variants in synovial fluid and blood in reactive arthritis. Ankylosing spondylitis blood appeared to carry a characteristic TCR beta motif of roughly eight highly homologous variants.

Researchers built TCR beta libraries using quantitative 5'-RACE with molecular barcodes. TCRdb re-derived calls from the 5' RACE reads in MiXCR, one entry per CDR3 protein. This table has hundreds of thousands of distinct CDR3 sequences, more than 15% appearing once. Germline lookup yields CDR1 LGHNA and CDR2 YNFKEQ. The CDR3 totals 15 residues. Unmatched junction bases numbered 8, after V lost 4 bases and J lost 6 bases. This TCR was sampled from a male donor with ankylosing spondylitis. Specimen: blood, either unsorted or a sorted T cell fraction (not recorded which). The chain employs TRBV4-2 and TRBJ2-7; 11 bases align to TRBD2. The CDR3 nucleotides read TGTGCCAGCAGCCTTCTACTAGCGGGAGTTGGCGAGCAGTACTTC. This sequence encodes CASSLLLAGVGEQYF.